What follows describes a single TCR beta chain. The data were obtained in a study of CD8+ T cells in alopecia areata. Once RNA had been extracted, it was reverse transcribed into cDNA to act as the sequencing template. The data were produced by immunoSEQ multiplex PCR, yet TCRdb's version contains in-frame clones alone and is incomplete. The sample consists of 200,000 to 250,000 clones, roughly two fifths of them appearing once. The treatment here: oral pan-JAK inhibitor, 5-10 mg twice daily. Between the trimmed V and J ends, which lost 5 bases and 6 bases, there was a span of 16 bases. The CDR3 is 13 residues long. CDR1 GTSNPN and CDR2 SVGIG come from the germline V gene (reference sequence).

The specimen comprised CD4+ T cells sorted from blood, sampled at roughly week 30, from a patient treated with tofacitinib. The gene calls are TRBV30 and TRBJ1-1; tentatively, D is TRBD1 (6 bases). This sequence was found in a human donor with alopecia areata. The CDR3 nucleotides read TGTGCCTGGGGGGGGCAGGGGCTGGCTGAAGCTTTCTTT. Encoded protein: CAWGGQGLAEAFF. The full variable domain, rest sourced from reference TRBV30 and TRBJ1-1, is SQTIHQWPATLVQPVGSPLSLECTVEGTSNPNLYWYRQAAGRGLQLLFYSVGIGQISSEVPQNLSASRPQDRQFILSSKKLLLSDSGFYLCAWGGQGLAEAFFGQGTRLTVV.